This T cell receptor beta chain stems from a study of OX40 agonist ivuxolimab in advanced cancers. Libraries were prepared by immunoSEQ multiplex PCR; TCRdb keeps only in-frame clonotypes and omits some of them. The sample includes 55,000 to 90,000 clones, about 86% seen only once; the top ten take roughly 2.4%. The TCR comes from an adult with an advanced solid tumor such as melanoma, head and neck, liver or kidney cancer. The sample here was CD4+ or CD8+ T cells sorted from blood, taken in a trial of the OX40 agonist ivuxolimab.

The CDR3 sequence is CASSLGGELVYGYTF. The CDR3 DNA follows: TGTGCCAGCAGCTTAGGAGGGGAGCTCGTCTATGGCTACACCTTC. The chain combines TRBV7-2 with TRBJ1-2, with a tentative D call TRBD1 (5 bases). The CDR3 is made up of 15 amino acids. CDR1 and CDR2 (germline): SGHTA, FQGNSA. V was trimmed by 1 base and J by 4 bases, leaving 13 bases between them.